These T cell receptor beta chains were read from a single sample in a study of blood T cell repertoires in COVID-19. Clones were read by immunoSEQ multiplex PCR, and TCRdb kept only the in-frame ones, dropping some. The sample lists some 490,000 clones, roughly 88% occurring once. The sample taken for sequencing was peripheral blood. The source of these receptors is a human donor in a cohort sampled during active COVID-19. Both conserved end residues are part of each CDR3. The order of the fields is V gene, J gene, D gene, clone size, CDR3 protein, CDR3 DNA. The D gene is left open where the match is weak. Rows may omit the clone size; those that give it use once, few, many or a size class.

TRBV28	TRBJ2-1	NA	NA	CASSLNYREQFF	TGTGCCAGCAGTTTAAACTATCGGGAGCAGTTCTTC
TRBV18	TRBJ1-3	TRBD1	NA	CASSPGQDGNTIYF	TGTGCCAGCTCACCCGGACAGGACGGAAACACCATATATTTT
TRBV7-2	TRBJ1-1	NA	NA	CASSDPGLATEAFF	TGTGCCAGCAGCGATCCGGGTTTGGCCACTGAAGCTTTCTTT
TRBV19	TRBJ2-3	TRBD1	NA	CASSPGQGTFTDTQYF	TGTGCCAGTAGTCCCGGACAGGGAACTTTCACAGATACGCAGTATTTT
TRBV6-5	TRBJ1-1	NA	NA	CASREGVRQEAFF	TGTGCCAGCAGGGAGGGCGTGAGACAGGAAGCTTTCTTT
TRBV25-1	TRBJ2-6	NA	NA	CASSETASGANVLTF	TGTGCCAGCAGTGAAACCGCGTCTGGGGCCAACGTCCTGACTTTC
TRBV5-5	TRBJ2-1	TRBD2	NA	CASSFLLAGGDEQFF	TGTGCCAGCAGCTTCTTACTAGCGGGAGGAGATGAGCAGTTCTTC
TRBV29-1	TRBJ1-2	TRBD1	NA	CSVATGGVYGYTF	TGCAGCGTAGCGACAGGGGGGGTCTATGGCTACACCTTC
TRBV3-1/TRBV3-2	TRBJ2-1	NA	NA	CASSTRTKAQFF	TGTGCCAGCAGCACTCGGACTAAAGCCCAGTTCTTC
TRBV11-2	TRBJ2-5	TRBD1	NA	CASHTGGRETQYF	TGTGCCAGCCACACAGGGGGCCGAGAGACCCAGTACTTC
TRBV19	TRBJ2-7	TRBD1	NA	CASRLTGQGGEQYF	TGTGCCAGTAGATTAACGGGACAGGGTGGCGAGCAGTACTTC
TRBV10-3	TRBJ2-7	TRBD1	NA	CAIGTGTHEQYF	TGTGCCATAGGGACAGGGACCCACGAGCAGTACTTC
TRBV30	TRBJ1-6	TRBD1	few	CAWSLRGNSPLHF	TGTGCCTGGAGTCTCAGGGGGAACTCACCCCTCCACTTT
TRBV11-2	TRBJ2-1	NA	NA	CASSLDPTLNEQFF	TGTGCCAGCAGCTTAGACCCGACTCTCAATGAGCAGTTCTTC
TRBV7-3	TRBJ2-3	NA	NA	CASSLTFSGDTQYF	TGTGCCAGCAGCTTAACGTTCTCAGGAGATACGCAGTATTTT
TRBV2	TRBJ2-7	NA	NA	CASMRDGLYEQYF	TGTGCCAGCATGCGGGACGGTTTATACGAGCAGTACTTC
TRBV7-3	TRBJ1-5	NA	NA	CASSLTSGEDEDQPQHF	TGTGCCAGCAGCTTAACGTCCGGGGAGGACGAAGATCAGCCCCAGCATTTT
TRBV4-2	TRBJ2-3	TRBD1	NA	CASSHRGPASTDTQYF	TGTGCCAGCAGCCACAGGGGGCCCGCGAGCACAGATACGCAGTATTTT
TRBV7-9	TRBJ2-7	TRBD2	NA	CASTPGTSGRVDEQYF	TGTGCCAGCACCCCAGGGACTAGCGGGAGAGTCGACGAGCAGTACTTC
TRBV9	TRBJ1-1	TRBD1	NA	CASSPWTGSEAFF	TGTGCCAGCAGCCCCTGGACAGGGTCTGAAGCTTTCTTT
TRBV5-4	TRBJ2-4	TRBD2	NA	CASSPTLTGLAGDGIQYF	TGTGCCAGCAGCCCCACCCTTACGGGACTAGCGGGAGACGGCATTCAGTACTTC
TRBV2	TRBJ1-5	NA	once	CASTGDLNQPQHF	TGTGCCAGCACAGGGGACCTAAATCAGCCCCAGCATTTT
TRBV9	TRBJ2-1	NA	few	CASSVGSDGSYNEQFF	TGTGCCAGCAGCGTAGGAAGCGACGGCTCCTACAATGAGCAGTTCTTC
TRBV7-3	TRBJ2-3	NA	NA	CASSFQGGGTDTQYF	TGTGCCAGCAGCTTCCAGGGTGGGGGGACGGATACGCAGTATTTT
TRBV3-1/TRBV3-2	TRBJ2-2	TRBD1	NA	CASSRGQSNTGELFF	TGTGCCAGCAGCCGGGGACAGTCGAACACCGGGGAGCTGTTTTTT
TRBV7-2	TRBJ2-7	NA	NA	CASSLTGYEQYF	TGTGCCAGCAGCTTGACAGGCTACGAGCAGTACTTC
TRBV19	TRBJ1-5	NA	NA	CASNDGDQPQHF	TGTGCCAGTAACGACGGGGATCAGCCCCAGCATTTT
TRBV5-1	TRBJ2-1	NA	NA	CASSLGQGGNNEQFF	TGCGCCAGCAGCTTGGGGCAGGGAGGCAACAATGAGCAGTTCTTC
TRBV6-1	TRBJ2-2	TRBD1	NA	CASNMGQSAGELFF	TGTGCCAGCAATATGGGACAGTCGGCCGGGGAGCTGTTTTTT
TRBV5-1	TRBJ1-4	NA	few	CASSLDATDSNEKLFF	TGCGCCAGCAGCTTAGACGCCACGGACTCTAATGAAAAACTGTTTTTT
TRBV28	TRBJ2-1	NA	few	CASRSGKYNEQFF	TGTGCCAGCAGATCGGGAAAATACAATGAGCAGTTCTTC
TRBV4-3	TRBJ2-1	TRBD2	NA	CASSQDSAGGSNEQFF	TGCGCCAGCAGCCAAGATAGCGCGGGAGGTAGTAATGAGCAGTTCTTC
TRBV19	TRBJ2-3	TRBD2	NA	CASTTTGTSGSGTQYF	TGTGCCAGTACCACCACCGGGACTAGCGGGAGTGGAACGCAGTATTTT
TRBV7-8	TRBJ1-1	TRBD1	NA	CASSATGVSNTEAFF	TGTGCCAGCAGCGCCACAGGGGTCTCTAACACTGAAGCTTTCTTT
TRBV7-3	TRBJ2-3	NA	NA	CASSLILAHPTQYF	TGTGCCAGCAGCTTAATCCTAGCCCACCCCACGCAGTATTTT
TRBV11-2	TRBJ2-7	TRBD2	NA	CASSSGLAGDEQYF	TGTGCCAGCAGTTCCGGACTAGCGGGAGACGAGCAGTACTTC
TRBV6-6	TRBJ1-3	NA	NA	CASSYLGGSSGNTIYF	TGTGCCAGCAGTTACCTCGGGGGATCCTCTGGAAACACCATATATTTT
TRBV9	TRBJ1-3	NA	NA	CASSVGPQGSSGNTIYF	TGTGCCAGCAGCGTAGGACCCCAGGGGAGCTCTGGAAACACCATATATTTT
TRBV28	TRBJ1-4	NA	NA	CASSLGGLPATNEKLFF	TGTGCCAGCAGTTTAGGGGGGTTACCTGCAACTAATGAAAAACTGTTTTTT
TRBV15	TRBJ1-1	NA	NA	CATSRQGGNTEAFF	TGTGCCACCAGCAGACAGGGTGGGAACACTGAAGCTTTCTTT
TRBV4-2	TRBJ2-7	TRBD2	once	CASSQVGEGSYEQYF	TGTGCCAGCAGCCAAGTGGGGGAGGGAAGCTACGAGCAGTACTTC
TRBV30	TRBJ1-1	TRBD1	NA	CAWSANRGRDTEAFF	TGTGCCTGGAGTGCTAACAGGGGGCGGGACACTGAAGCTTTCTTT
TRBV6-1	TRBJ2-1	NA	NA	CASSEALGGLYNEQFF	TGTGCCAGCAGTGAAGCGTTGGGGGGGCTCTACAATGAGCAGTTCTTC
TRBV6-2/TRBV6-3	TRBJ2-1	NA	NA	CASSPTGREQFF	TGTGCCAGCAGTCCGACAGGCAGGGAGCAGTTCTTC
TRBV27	TRBJ2-7	TRBD2	NA	CASRRTSGRYEQYF	TGTGCCAGCAGGAGGACTAGCGGGAGATACGAGCAGTACTTC
TRBV2	TRBJ1-2	TRBD1	NA	CASSDRQGMGGYTF	TGTGCCAGCAGTGACAGACAGGGGATGGGAGGCTACACCTTC
TRBV19	TRBJ2-3	TRBD1	NA	CASSIGTGYADTQYF	TGTGCCAGTAGTATCGGGACAGGGTACGCAGATACGCAGTATTTT
TRBV6-5	TRBJ1-1	TRBD1	few	CASSFRTGLYEAFF	TGTGCCAGCAGTTTCCGGACAGGGTTGTATGAAGCTTTCTTT
TRBV5-1	TRBJ1-3	NA	NA	CASSLAGTRSGNTIYF	TGCGCCAGCAGCTTGGCAGGGACTCGCTCTGGAAACACCATATATTTT
TRBV24-1	TRBJ2-3	TRBD2	NA	CATSGLAGADTQYF	TGTGCCACCAGTGGCCTAGCGGGAGCAGATACGCAGTATTTT
TRBV2	TRBJ1-2	NA	NA	CASTVATNYGYTF	TGTGCCAGCACCGTCGCGACTAACTATGGCTACACCTTC
TRBV29-1	TRBJ1-3	TRBD1	NA	CSVEFRLAGGSGNTIYF	TGCAGCGTTGAATTTCGCCTCGCAGGGGGTTCTGGAAACACCATATATTTT
TRBV5-4	TRBJ2-1	NA	NA	CASSGRTVGFNQIF	TGTGCCAGCAGCGGACGGACAGTCGGTTTTAATCAGATCTTC
TRBV18	TRBJ2-1	NA	NA	CASSPSTVENEQFF	TGTGCCAGCTCACCCTCGACAGTCGAAAATGAGCAGTTCTTC
TRBV3-1/TRBV3-2	TRBJ1-1	NA	NA	CASSPTVGGRTEAFF	TGTGCCAGCAGCCCAACCGTCGGGGGTAGGACTGAAGCTTTCTTT
TRBV4-1	TRBJ1-2	TRBD1	NA	CASSPGDRGVGYTF	TGCGCCAGCAGCCCAGGGGACAGGGGAGTTGGCTACACCTTC